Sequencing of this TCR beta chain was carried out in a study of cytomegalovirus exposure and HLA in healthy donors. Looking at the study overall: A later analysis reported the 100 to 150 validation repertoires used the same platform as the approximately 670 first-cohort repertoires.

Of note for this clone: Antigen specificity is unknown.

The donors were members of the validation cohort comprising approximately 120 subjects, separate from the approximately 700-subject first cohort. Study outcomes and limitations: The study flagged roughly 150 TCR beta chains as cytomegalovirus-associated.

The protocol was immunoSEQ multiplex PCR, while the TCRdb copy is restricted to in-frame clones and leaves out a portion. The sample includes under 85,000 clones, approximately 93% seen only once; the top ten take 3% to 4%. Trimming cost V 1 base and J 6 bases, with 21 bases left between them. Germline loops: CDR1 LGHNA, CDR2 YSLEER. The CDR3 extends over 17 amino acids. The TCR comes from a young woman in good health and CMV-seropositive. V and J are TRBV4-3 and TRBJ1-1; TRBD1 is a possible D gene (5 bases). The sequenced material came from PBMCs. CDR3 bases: TGCGCCAGCAGCCAAGGACATACAGGTAATTATGTCGCTGAAGCTTTCTTT. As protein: CASSQGHTGNYVAEAFF.